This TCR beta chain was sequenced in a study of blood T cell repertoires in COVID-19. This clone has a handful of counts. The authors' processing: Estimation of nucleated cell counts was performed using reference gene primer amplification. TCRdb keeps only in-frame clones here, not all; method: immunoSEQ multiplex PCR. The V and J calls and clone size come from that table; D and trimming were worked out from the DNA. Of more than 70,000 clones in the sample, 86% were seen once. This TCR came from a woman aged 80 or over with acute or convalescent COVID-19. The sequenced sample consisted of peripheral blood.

CDR3 coding DNA: TGCGCCAGCAGCCCCAGCCAGGGGGCCCAGACGTATGGCTACACCTTC. Translating gives CASSPSQGAQTYGYTF. J is TRBJ1-2 and V is TRBV4-1; 8 bases are a match to TRBD1. Germline V gene lookup returns CDR1 MGHRA and CDR2 YSYEKL. J lost 5 bases, V lost 4 bases, and 12 bases had no gene match. The CDR3 spans 16 residues.